This T cell receptor beta chain was sequenced in a study of naive and memory T cell subsets. Two oligonucleotides, mixed equimolar, formed the beta constant-region primer covering TRBC1 and TRBC2. MiXCR, run by TCRdb on the UMI-ligation and nested PCR reads, gives a single entry per CDR3 protein. The table lists approximately 82,000 distinct CDR3 sequences, approximately 6.5% of them singletons. V was pared by 6 bases and J by 4 bases, with 12 bases between. This CDR3 comprises 14 residues. From germline, CDR1 is LNHDA and CDR2 SQIVND (reference sequence). This clonotype was found many times. The chain joins TRBV19 to TRBJ1-4; the D gene is possibly TRBD1 (6 bases). The sequenced sample consisted of central memory CD4+ T cells from blood. This sequence originates from a human donor in good health. The CDR3 nucleotides are TGTGCCAGTAGGATGGACAGCCTTAATGAAAAACTGTTTTTT. Amino acid sequence: CASRMDSLNEKLFF.